This T cell receptor (beta chain) is from a study of shared clonotypes between healthy human individuals. Sequenced by immunoSEQ multiplex PCR; TCRdb stores in-frame clones only, minus some. The profile covers approximately 110,000 clones, with less than 80% appearing a single time and about 25% taken by the ten largest. Trimming stripped 5 bases from V and 9 bases from J, with 20 bases between. The CDR3 extends over 15 amino acids. Germline-derived CDR1 and CDR2 are SEHNR and FQNEAQ (reference sequence). This rearrangement joins TRBV7-9 to TRBJ2-1, with D tentatively TRBD1 or TRBD2 (5 bases each). Sequencing used memory CD8+ T cells sorted from blood. Indicated subset: CD45RO+ cells pooled with CCR7-negative TemRA cells. This clonotype originated in a woman in her thirties in good health. CDR3 nucleotide sequence: TGTGCCAGCAGCCAAGATCGGGGCAGAATTACTGAGCAGTTCTTC. Amino acid sequence: CASSQDRGRITEQFF.